These T cell receptor beta chains were read from a single sample in a study of CD8 T cells in ankylosing spondylitis. TCRdb processed the 5' RACE reads anew with MiXCR; each CDR3 protein has one entry. The data contain approximately 200,000 distinct CDR3 sequences, more than 10% of them seen just once; the ten biggest clones take up approximately 17%. Material for sequencing was blood, either unsorted or a sorted T cell fraction (not recorded which). Receptor source: a male donor with ankylosing spondylitis or in good health (not recorded which). Both conserved end residues are part of each CDR3. A D gene is named only where the DNA matches it firmly. Size tells how often a clone was seen (once, few, many) or the class of an expanded clone, and some rows leave it out.

J: TRBJ2-3; size: -; D: TRBD2; V: TRBV11-2; DNA: TGTGCCAGCAGCTCCTTTGAGCGGGAGAAAACAGATACGCAGTATTTT; CDR3: CASSSFEREKTDTQYF
J: TRBJ2-5; size: -; D: TRBD1; V: TRBV6-1; DNA: TGTGCCAGCAGGGGGAACAGGGGTTCGTACCAAGAGACCCAGTACTTC; CDR3: CASRGNRGSYQETQYF
J: TRBJ2-7; size: few; D: TRBD1; V: TRBV18; DNA: TGTGCCAGCTCTCTAAGGGGGCAAGGGGGATCCTACGAGCAGTACTTC; CDR3: CASSLRGQGGSYEQYF
J: TRBJ2-7; size: -; D: -; V: TRBV20-1; DNA: TGCAGTGCTCCTAACCGGGACGAGCAGTACTTC; CDR3: CSAPNRDEQYF
J: TRBJ2-3; size: many; D: TRBD1; V: TRBV6-4; DNA: TGTGCCAGCAGTGACTTGGGGGGACAGGGGACAGATACGCAGTATTTT; CDR3: CASSDLGGQGTDTQYF
J: TRBJ1-6; size: -; D: -; V: TRBV12-3/TRBV12-4; DNA: TGTGCCAGCAGTTTTTACGCAGGCTCGGAATCACCCCTCCACTTT; CDR3: CASSFYAGSESPLHF
J: TRBJ2-3; size: many; D: TRBD1; V: TRBV5-1; DNA: TGCGCCAGCAGCGCACCAGCCGTCTGGACAGGGGGCACAGATACGCAGTATTTT; CDR3: CASSAPAVWTGGTDTQYF
J: TRBJ1-1; size: -; D: -; V: TRBV29-1; DNA: TGCAGCGTTGATAGGGCGAACACTGAAGCTTTCTTT; CDR3: CSVDRANTEAFF
J: TRBJ2-7; size: -; D: -; V: TRBV10-3; DNA: TGTGCCATTTCCTCCCGGGGCGGGGTAGAGTCCTACGAGCAGTACTTC; CDR3: CAISSRGGVESYEQYF
J: TRBJ2-3; size: few; D: -; V: TRBV11-2; DNA: TGTGCCAGCAGCTACCGAGGACGGCCTAGCACAGATACGCAGTATTTT; CDR3: CASSYRGRPSTDTQYF
J: TRBJ2-7; size: many; D: TRBD2; V: TRBV10-3; DNA: TGTGCCACCCTTACGCTAGCGGGATCTCAAGGGTACGAGCAGTACTTC; CDR3: CATLTLAGSQGYEQYF
J: TRBJ2-7; size: many; D: TRBD1; V: TRBV3-1; DNA: TGTGCCAGCAGCACACCCGGGACAGAGCACTACGAGCAGTACTTC; CDR3: CASSTPGTEHYEQYF
J: TRBJ2-1; size: -; D: TRBD2; V: TRBV7-9; DNA: TGTGCCAGCAGCCCTCTGGGACTAGCAACCTACAATGAGCAGTTCTTC; CDR3: CASSPLGLATYNEQFF